These 3 T cell receptor beta chains originate from one sample sequenced in a study of CD8+ T cells in alopecia areata. Sample treatment: oral pan-JAK inhibitor, 5-10 mg twice daily. cDNA reverse transcribed from extracted RNA served as the sequencing template. Produced via immunoSEQ multiplex PCR; TCRdb's table is partial and in-frame only. Among 200,000 to 250,000 clones listed, roughly two fifths were seen once. The sequenced sample was CD4+ T cells sorted from blood, obtained at approximately week 30, from a patient treated with tofacitinib. These receptors were collected from a human donor with alopecia areata.

This clone was seen a few times. The rearrangement links TRBV25-1 to TRBJ2-1; perhaps D is TRBD1 or TRBD2 (5 bases each). Germline loops: CDR1 MGHDK, CDR2 SYGVNS. Trimming left V 2 bases short and J 2 bases short, with 10 bases between. This CDR3 has 15 amino acids. CDR3: CASSETGTAYNEQFF. CDR3 coding DNA: TGTGCCAGCAGTGAAACGGGGACCGCCTACAATGAGCAGTTCTTC.

The chain joins TRBV29-1 to TRBJ2-2; 9 bases align to TRBD1. The CDR3 runs to 14 residues. In germline, CDR1 is SQVTM, CDR2 ANQGSEA. V dropped 1 base and J dropped 10; count of bases not matched to a gene: 7. CDR3 sequence reads: CSVEVRGQGEELFF. CDR3 bases: TGCAGCGTTGAAGTTAGGGGACAGGGCGAGGAGCTGTTTTTT.

The J gene is TRBJ1-4, the V gene TRBV29-1; 7 bases are a match to TRBD1. Germline V gene data show CDR1 as SQVTM and CDR2 as ANQGSEA. The junction had 5 bases not matched to a gene; V was cut back by 5 bases and J by 8 bases. This CDR3 contains 12 residues. CDR3 in amino acids: CSVLAGGEKLFF. CDR3 nucleotides: TGCAGCGTTCTGGCAGGGGGGGAAAAACTGTTTTTT.